This TCR beta chain was retrieved from a study of HIV-infected patients and healthy controls (dated by TCRdb to about 2014). In the study overall: Although they stayed below normal ranges, CD4 counts in about 85% of the 16 patients rose modestly but significantly after three months of therapy. The study asked whether deep sequencing of the TCR repertoire from small blood samples of HIV patients could detect immune perturbation and reconstitution. Relative to controls, total CDR3 counts per chain did not differ significantly, and patients lacked overall T-cell lymphocytopenia. The CD4:CD8 ratio rose slightly, whereas CD8 counts showed no consistent shift during early therapy. After a further year of therapy, viral load was undetectable in all patients, having already become undetectable in 11 of 16 patients by the second bleed. Overall study outcomes, separate from this receptor: In the samples, alpha-beta chain pairing was left undetermined. Significantly higher mean Gini indices were seen in HIV-infected repertoires than in controls, possibly reflecting oligoclonality. HIV-associated CDR3s exhibited a significant reduction in frequency during therapy, whereas CMV-associated CDR3s exhibited no significant change, although the majority increased in frequency. The observed differences in diversity were not explained by the slight differences in age and sex profiles between the study cohorts. The dynamics of distinct T-cell subpopulations could not be separated, and sequencing depth was restricted, because whole blood was used. Mean usage differed significantly between HIV-infected patients and controls for eight alpha and eight beta V genes. Comparisons were complicated by unequal numbers of distinct sequences between patients and controls, and rare events from HIV-infected data were overweighted by size-matching. Size-matched repertoire data did not replicate the apparent post-therapy recovery of the Gini index in HIV-infected patients. Alpha-chain CDR3s from MAIT cells occurred at high frequency in healthy controls but were severely depleted in HIV+ repertoires. By Jaccard index and by the count of highly shared sequences, healthy controls shared more CDR3s between individuals than HIV+ patients did. Roughly threefold more distinct CDR3s and higher Shannon diversity were observed in healthy control repertoires than in untreated HIV+ repertoires. Only about three months of therapy was reflected in the treated samples, a period arguably too short to observe immune reconstitution given low adult thymic output. Processing included only sixteen HIV-infected individuals, and this was regarded by the authors as a major limit on how widely the findings apply. HLA typing of donors was not performed in the study.

As a fraction of the sample, this clonotype is medium-sized (0.01 to 0.1%). Its recognized antigen is unknown. The input lacks base qualities; no much larger clone sits a single base away. Follow-up blood was drawn from HIV-infected patients roughly three months, about 14 weeks, after the initiation of antiretroviral therapy. Whole blood was used without cell fractionation, so all unsorted peripheral T cells were reflected in the repertoire. An approximately 2.7 ml sample of peripheral blood was drawn into Tempus tubes for RNA extraction. Patients with febrile or AIDS-related illness, tumors, hepatitis B or C coinfection, immunomodulatory therapy, recent vaccination or treatment interruptions were excluded from enrollment. The TURBO-DNase kit was used to remove leftover genomic DNA, and GLOBINclear was used to deplete globin mRNA. Per the germline V gene, MNHEY is the CDR1 and SVGAGI is the CDR2. Trimming takes 7 bases from V and 6 bases from J, and the germline ends sit 15 bases apart. The CDR3 runs 13 amino acids, cysteine and phenylalanine included. Just CDR3 DNA is preserved here, 39 bases in frame from base 1.

About 500 ng RNA was reverse transcribed with SuperScript III using primers against the alpha and beta constant regions. Separate libraries for the alpha and beta chains were generated through chain-specific third strand synthesis that incorporated multiplexing indices. The protocol used a single primer pair to amplify all rearrangements within a chain, which avoided primer bias, and attached molecular barcodes to each cDNA molecule. The SP2 sequencing primer site and a random hexamer were carried on a 5' RACE adapter, to which purified cDNA was joined by T4 RNA Ligase 1. Second strand synthesis was performed with Phusion polymerase and primed from the SP2 site, and slow temperature ramps were applied to favor optimal annealing. Joined together, two random hexamer sequences that had both been added before amplification formed the 12-nucleotide barcode of each molecule. P5 and P7 adapter elements plus a second index were added in a short first PCR, which was followed by an approximately 23-cycle amplification PCR with P5s and P7 primers. The libraries went through roughly 28 PCR cycles in total, were quantified on a Qubit, were sized on a Bioanalyzer, and were diluted to 3 to 4 nM. Sequencing of the normalized libraries was done on an Illumina MiSeq using 2 x 250 paired-end kits. Reverse transcription reactions underwent purification over MinElute columns, with elution into 9 to 10 ul Tris-Cl. Adapter ligations ran for under 30 hours at 16 degrees C and were afterwards cleaned with AMPure XP beads at a 1:1 ratio. The original methods were these. A modified Decombinator that output V, J, insert and barcode information was used to process the demultiplexed FASTQ files. Sequences that shared a barcode but differed from the dominant sequence were treated as errors and discarded, and barcodes were clustered at Levenshtein distance 3 and counted to estimate the original cDNA molecules. For downstream analyses, the R packages ineq, vegan, igraph and RCytoscape were used, along with IMGT nomenclature and CDR3 definitions. V gene usage was computed over distinct sequences, each TCR counted once to avoid skew from clonal expansion. Within a donor, similarity networks joined unique CDR3 amino acid sequences in every case where two of them were separated by a single Levenshtein edit. Published HIV-specific CDR3s (roughly 92 alpha, approximately 660 beta) and CMV-specific CDR3s (13 alpha, roughly 250 beta) were assembled and queried against the repertoires. Random subsampling to size-matched repertoires showed patients' decreased diversity was not caused by their lower sequence numbers. Starting from the raw public reads, TCRdb applied fastp trimming at Q25, assembled clones with MiXCR and retained in-frame beta chains. Duplicate CDR3 protein sequences are folded into a single record with the most common DNA and genes. The V and J calls, along with clone size, are taken from TCRdb and not from the paper's own processing. The sample data list 7,000 to 9,000 distinct CDR3 sequences, and approximately 7.9% of these were observed just once. The ten largest clonotypes hold around a fifth of the sample.

The chain uses TRBV6-5 and TRBJ1-1; TRBD1 is possibly the D segment (6 matching bases). The origin of this receptor is an adult with HIV infection. This specimen consisted of blood, obtained during antiretroviral therapy. The DNA is as follows: TGTGCCAGCACCCTAGGGGGGCGAGCTGAAGCTTTCTTT. Its translation is CASTLGGRAEAFF.